This T cell receptor (beta chain) was captured by sequencing in a study of beta chain features in type 1 diabetes. Study results and caveats: People with Type 1 diabetes carried modestly yet significantly shorter TCRB CDR3s in all four CD4+ subsets. When VDJ junctions were examined, type 1 diabetes patients showed fewer insertions and more deletions.

CDR3 length: 12 amino acids. V lost 7 bases and J lost 9, with 13 bases in between. Germline V gene lookup returns CDR1 SGHTA and CDR2 FQGNSA. Isolated RNA was reverse transcribed in full, so expressed TCRB transcripts were sequenced. The method was immunoSEQ multiplex PCR; TCRdb's version includes in-frame clones alone and lacks a portion of them. Altogether 680,000 or so clones are present, roughly 13% being singletons, with the ten largest covering roughly 0.022%. In this sample, this clone turned up a few times. Its antigen is not known. This rearrangement joins TRBV7-2 to TRBJ2-1, with D possibly matching TRBD2 (5 bases). Sequenced material: naive CD4+ T cells from blood. This TCR was sampled from a man in his late teens or twenties with type 1 diabetes. CDR3 sequence (DNA): TGTGCCAGCACCAGACTGGAGGTTGAGCAGTTCTTC. It yields the protein CASTRLEVEQFF.